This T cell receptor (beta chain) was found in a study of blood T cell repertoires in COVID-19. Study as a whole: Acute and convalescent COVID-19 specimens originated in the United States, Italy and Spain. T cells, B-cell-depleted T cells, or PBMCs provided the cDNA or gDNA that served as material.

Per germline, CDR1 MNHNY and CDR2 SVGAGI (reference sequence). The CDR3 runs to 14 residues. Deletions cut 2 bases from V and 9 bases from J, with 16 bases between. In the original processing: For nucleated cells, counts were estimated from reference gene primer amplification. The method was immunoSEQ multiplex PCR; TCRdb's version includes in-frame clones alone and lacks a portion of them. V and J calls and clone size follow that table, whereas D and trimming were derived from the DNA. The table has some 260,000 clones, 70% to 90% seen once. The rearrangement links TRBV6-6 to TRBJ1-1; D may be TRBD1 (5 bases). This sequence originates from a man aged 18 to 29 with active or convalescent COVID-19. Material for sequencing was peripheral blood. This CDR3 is CASSYPPPQGKAFF. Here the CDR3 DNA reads TGTGCCAGCAGTTACCCACCCCCGCAGGGTAAAGCTTTCTTT.